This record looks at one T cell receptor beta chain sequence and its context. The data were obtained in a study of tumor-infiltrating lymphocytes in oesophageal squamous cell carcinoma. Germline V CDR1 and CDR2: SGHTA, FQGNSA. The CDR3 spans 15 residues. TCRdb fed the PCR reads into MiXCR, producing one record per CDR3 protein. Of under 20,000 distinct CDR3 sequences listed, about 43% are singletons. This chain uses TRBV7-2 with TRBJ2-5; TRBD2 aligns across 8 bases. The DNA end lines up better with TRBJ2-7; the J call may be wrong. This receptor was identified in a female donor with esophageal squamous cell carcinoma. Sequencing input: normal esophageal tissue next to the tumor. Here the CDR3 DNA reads TGTGCCAGCAGCTTAGGTAGCGGGGCCTACTACGAGCAGTACTTC. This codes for CASSLGSGAYYEQYF.